A selection of T cell receptor beta chains follows, all from one sample in a study of human T cells and chemical hapten exposure. TCRdb used MiXCR to reprocess the RACE reads, holding one entry per CDR3 protein. The sample consists of roughly 150,000 distinct CDR3 sequences, 25% to 35% of them appearing once. The specimen was whole blood, collected in connection with sensitization to the hapten diphenylcyclopropenone (DPC). All receptors come from a woman younger than 30 with alopecia areata. Some clones in this sample may be carry-over from other donors' samples. Both conserved end residues are trimmed from each CDR3. The order of the fields is CDR3 protein, V gene, D gene, CDR3 length. A D gene is named only where the DNA matches it firmly.

CDR3 protein: ASPPTGIPETQY; V gene: TRBV12-3/TRBV12-4; D gene: .; CDR3 length: 12
CDR3 protein: ATSRDWAGANVLT; V gene: TRBV15; D gene: .; CDR3 length: 13
CDR3 protein: ASNNAPSQPQH; V gene: TRBV12-3/TRBV12-4; D gene: .; CDR3 length: 11
CDR3 protein: ASRLTGILVNEQF; V gene: TRBV12-3/TRBV12-4; D gene: .; CDR3 length: 13
CDR3 protein: ASSHNGLSAGQPQH; V gene: TRBV4-2; D gene: .; CDR3 length: 14
CDR3 protein: ASSVWDRGSNQPQH; V gene: TRBV6-1; D gene: TRBD1; CDR3 length: 14
CDR3 protein: ASSPRGRGVANYGYT; V gene: TRBV18; D gene: .; CDR3 length: 15
CDR3 protein: ASSQDFGGGELF; V gene: TRBV4-3; D gene: .; CDR3 length: 12
CDR3 protein: ASSSPNTGELF; V gene: TRBV7-2; D gene: .; CDR3 length: 11
CDR3 protein: ASSLYQGPNEQF; V gene: TRBV6-5; D gene: .; CDR3 length: 12
CDR3 protein: ATSDPLQGASNQPQH; V gene: TRBV24-1; D gene: TRBD1; CDR3 length: 15
CDR3 protein: ASSDRQETQY; V gene: TRBV2; D gene: .; CDR3 length: 10
CDR3 protein: SASPSGHEAF; V gene: TRBV20-1; D gene: .; CDR3 length: 10
CDR3 protein: ASSLILGQPQY; V gene: TRBV27; D gene: .; CDR3 length: 11
CDR3 protein: ASSLFHEQY; V gene: TRBV12-3/TRBV12-4; D gene: .; CDR3 length: 9
CDR3 protein: ASSYRDRASAKNIQY; V gene: TRBV7-8; D gene: TRBD1; CDR3 length: 15
CDR3 protein: ASSQVSVGLGYT; V gene: TRBV4-2; D gene: .; CDR3 length: 12
CDR3 protein: SVEAGQRAKYEQF; V gene: TRBV29-1; D gene: TRBD1; CDR3 length: 13
CDR3 protein: SARRGWRGETQY; V gene: TRBV20-1; D gene: TRBD2; CDR3 length: 12
CDR3 protein: ATSRGGGQETQY; V gene: TRBV15; D gene: TRBD2; CDR3 length: 12
CDR3 protein: ASGRDFTGELF; V gene: TRBV2; D gene: .; CDR3 length: 11
CDR3 protein: ASSLKHGQGGTPFYEQY; V gene: TRBV14; D gene: TRBD1; CDR3 length: 17
CDR3 protein: ASSQGRNEQY; V gene: TRBV4-2; D gene: .; CDR3 length: 10
CDR3 protein: ASSITRTETNEKLF; V gene: TRBV18; D gene: .; CDR3 length: 14
CDR3 protein: ASSDEGQDSYEQY; V gene: TRBV6-4; D gene: TRBD1; CDR3 length: 13
CDR3 protein: ASSQVVGPYEQY; V gene: TRBV4-3; D gene: .; CDR3 length: 12
CDR3 protein: ASSQPYSGNTIY; V gene: TRBV4-1; D gene: .; CDR3 length: 12
CDR3 protein: ASSYFPGTSGRAVYEQF; V gene: TRBV6-2/TRBV6-3; D gene: TRBD2; CDR3 length: 17
CDR3 protein: ASSSPEREGYEQY; V gene: TRBV9; D gene: TRBD2; CDR3 length: 13
CDR3 protein: ASRPGQNYGYT; V gene: TRBV7-9; D gene: TRBD1; CDR3 length: 11
CDR3 protein: SARDPTSGRSTYEQY; V gene: TRBV20-1; D gene: TRBD2; CDR3 length: 15
CDR3 protein: ASSLAVRREQY; V gene: TRBV7-3; D gene: .; CDR3 length: 11
CDR3 protein: ASSVTGGDRIYNEQF; V gene: TRBV5-1; D gene: TRBD1; CDR3 length: 15
CDR3 protein: AIRTGTATSYEQY; V gene: TRBV10-3; D gene: TRBD1; CDR3 length: 13
CDR3 protein: ASSWDLLSTDTQY; V gene: TRBV27; D gene: .; CDR3 length: 13
CDR3 protein: SVRGTAKNTGELF; V gene: TRBV29-1; D gene: .; CDR3 length: 13
CDR3 protein: ASSLVSGTNEQF; V gene: TRBV11-3; D gene: TRBD2; CDR3 length: 12
CDR3 protein: ATSDWETQY; V gene: TRBV24-1; D gene: .; CDR3 length: 9
CDR3 protein: ASSVGPDAPYEQY; V gene: TRBV9; D gene: .; CDR3 length: 13
CDR3 protein: ASSTGGLGLYGYT; V gene: TRBV11-2; D gene: .; CDR3 length: 13
CDR3 protein: ASRSRGPVVDEQF; V gene: TRBV12-3/TRBV12-4; D gene: .; CDR3 length: 13
CDR3 protein: ASSLRDRGVNEQF; V gene: TRBV4-1; D gene: TRBD1; CDR3 length: 13
CDR3 protein: ASRLVRQAAYEQY; V gene: TRBV12-2; D gene: .; CDR3 length: 13
CDR3 protein: ASSFNGTSGVMTQF; V gene: TRBV5-6; D gene: TRBD2; CDR3 length: 14
CDR3 protein: ASRPGPTNEKLF; V gene: TRBV6-1; D gene: .; CDR3 length: 12
CDR3 protein: ASKRLAGATYNEQF; V gene: TRBV6-5; D gene: TRBD2; CDR3 length: 14
CDR3 protein: ASSNRVGAGELF; V gene: TRBV7-2; D gene: .; CDR3 length: 12
CDR3 protein: ASSEEGGMANVLT; V gene: TRBV2; D gene: .; CDR3 length: 13
CDR3 protein: ASSQNRVGEQY; V gene: TRBV14; D gene: .; CDR3 length: 11
CDR3 protein: SVDGLAENPTDTQY; V gene: TRBV29-1; D gene: TRBD2; CDR3 length: 14